This T cell receptor beta chain was retrieved from a study of cytomegalovirus exposure and HLA in healthy donors. PCR involved 60 Vbeta and 13 Jbeta primers. Sequencing was performed with immunoSEQ multiplex PCR; in TCRdb, only in-frame clones are kept and a portion is missing. Here the sample spans 150,000 to 200,000 clones, under 80% being singletons. CDR3 length equals 14 residues. Trimming left V 3 bases short and J 0 bases short, with 6 bases between. Germline assignment: CDR1 ENHRY and CDR2 SYGVKD. This sequence was found in a man aged 40-49 years in good health and CMV-seronegative. The sequencing input was PBMCs. The chain uses TRBV10-3 and TRBJ1-5; D gene unclear. CDR3 nucleotide sequence: TGTGCCATCAGTGAACAGCATAGCAATCAGCCCCAGCATTTT. Its translation is CAISEQHSNQPQHF.